One sample yielded the 20 T cell receptor beta chains listed below, sequenced in a study of T cell responses to AZD1222 COVID-19 vaccine. Repertoires were generated with immunoSEQ multiplex PCR, while TCRdb's copy carries only in-frame clones and drops some. The sample lists fewer than 150,000 clones, about 90% seen once, with approximately 7.9% in the top ten. Sequencing used peripheral blood, obtained 28 days after the second AZD1222 dose. These receptor sequences come from an adult who received the AZD1222 COVID-19 vaccine.

This clone was counted once. This chain links TRBV12-5 with TRBJ2-5; weak D call: TRBD1 (5 bases). CDR3 length: 15 residues. CDR1 LGHNT and CDR2 FRNRAP come from the germline V gene. V was trimmed by 6 bases and J by 3 bases, leaving 17 bases between them. This chain's CDR3 is CASGNLVQGEETQYF. In DNA form, the CDR3 reads TGTGCTAGTGGCAATCTTGTCCAGGGTGAAGAGACCCAGTACTTC.

V is TRBV6-5 and J is TRBJ2-1; D is uncertain. Germline CDR1 MNHEY, CDR2 SVGAGI. The CDR3 runs to 14 residues. The germline V and J ends were trimmed by 0 bases and 8 bases, with 11 bases remaining between them. CDR3 region: CASSYSLDLHEQFF. The CDR3 DNA is TGTGCCAGCAGTTACTCCCTAGATTTGCATGAGCAGTTCTTC.

This clone has just one count. The V call is TRBV28, the J call TRBJ2-3, with D possibly matching TRBD1 (5 bases). The V gene's germline CDR1 is MDHEN and CDR2 SYDVKM. The CDR3 is 14 residues long. With 6 bases removed from V and 1 base from J, the gap between germline ends came to 11 bases. This CDR3 is CASREIQGTDTQYF. The CDR3 DNA is TGTGCCAGCAGGGAGATACAGGGCACAGATACGCAGTATTTT.

This clone was seen more than once but under ten times. The sample contains more than one DNA sequence encoding this CDR3. The V call is TRBV18, the J call TRBJ2-2; D might be TRBD1 (6 bases). V shed 5 bases and J shed 0 bases, with 10 bases lying between them. CDR1 and CDR2 (germline): KGHSH, LQKENI. CDR3 size: 15 residues. CDR3 sequence: CASSSRQANTGELFF. CDR3 in DNA: TGTGCCAGCTCATCCAGACAGGCGAACACCGGGGAGCTGTTTTTT.

This chain joins TRBV3-1 (or the pseudogene TRBV3-2) and TRBJ2-3; D is uncertain. The V gene lost 4 bases and the J gene lost 4 bases, with 6 bases spanning the gap. CDR3 length: 12 residues. From germline, CDR1 is LGHDT and CDR2 YNNKEL (reference sequence). The CDR3 loop reads CASSPRSDTQYF. Here the CDR3 DNA reads TGTGCCAGCAGCCCTAGGTCAGATACGCAGTATTTT.

The chain uses TRBV14 and TRBJ2-1; a possible D gene is TRBD1 (5 bases). The germline CDR1 and CDR2 sequences are SGHDN and FVKESK. V lost 2 bases and J 4 bases, leaving 12 bases between the germline ends. This CDR3 contains 15 residues. The CDR3 bases are TGTGCCAGCAGCCAACCCAGGGTGGGTTACAATGAGCAGTTCTTC. As protein: CASSQPRVGYNEQFF.

The V call is TRBV28, the J call TRBJ1-2; possible D gene TRBD1, 5 bases. Per germline, CDR1 MDHEN and CDR2 SYDVKM. The length of the CDR3 is 14 residues. V dropped 3 bases and J dropped 0 bases, with 8 bases sitting between them. The CDR3: CASSFRVTNYGYTF. CDR3 DNA: TGTGCCAGCAGTTTCAGGGTCACTAACTATGGCTACACCTTC.

This sequence joins TRBV11-3 and TRBJ2-5; 7 positions match TRBD1. This CDR3 is 17 amino acids long. Germline values: CDR1 SGHNT, CDR2 YENEEA. The ends lost 0 bases at V and 5 bases at J; junction bases unmatched: 12. CDR3 residues: CASSLDRGSDYRETQYF. CDR3 sequence (DNA): TGTGCCAGCAGCTTAGACAGGGGGAGTGATTACCGGGAGACCCAGTACTTC. The variable domain in full, with the rest retrieved from reference TRBV11-3 and TRBJ2-5, is EAGVVQSPRYKIIEKKQPVAFWCNPISGHNTLYWYLQNLGQGPELLIRYENEEAVDDSQLPKDRFSAERLKGVDSTLKIQPAELGDSAVYLCASSLDRGSDYRETQYFGPGTRLLVL.

The chain employs TRBV6-5 and TRBJ2-7; 7 bases map to TRBD2. This CDR3 spans 15 amino acids. The V segment lost 7 bases and the J segment 1 base; nucleotides outside the gene matches: 10. Germline loops: CDR1 MNHEY, CDR2 SVGAGI. CDR3 DNA: TGTGCCAGCACCCCCCCTGCTAGCGGATCCTACGAGCAGTACTTC. It encodes CASTPPASGSYEQYF.

This chain links TRBV4-1 with TRBJ2-6; D may be TRBD1 or TRBD2 (5 bases each). The V end lost 2 bases, the J end lost 0 bases, and 14 bases lay between the germline ends. This CDR3 has 18 residues. Germline CDR1 reads MGHRA; CDR2 reads YSYEKL. The CDR3 nucleotides read TGCGCCAGCAGCCAAAGCAGGGTTCGGGGCTCTGGGGCCAACGTCCTGACTTTC. Protein product: CASSQSRVRGSGANVLTF.

This chain connects TRBV7-9 to TRBJ2-1; 9 bases align to TRBD2. The junction had 9 bases not matched to a gene; V was cut back by 2 bases and J by 10 bases. The CDR3 covers 15 residues. Germline lookup yields CDR1 SEHNR and CDR2 FQNEAQ (reference sequence). The CDR3 loop reads CASSLLTSGPVEQFF. CDR3 bases: TGTGCCAGCAGCTTATTGACTAGCGGCCCTGTGGAGCAGTTCTTC.

CDR3 bases: TGTGCCAGCAGTACCACGGGGAAGAGGACCTACGAGCAGTACTTC. It yields the protein CASSTTGKRTYEQYF. The gene calls are TRBV2 and TRBJ2-7; maybe TRBD2 (5 bases). Trimming stripped 5 bases from V and 2 bases from J, with 16 bases between. The length of the CDR3 is 15 residues. In germline, CDR1 is SNHLY, CDR2 FYNNEI. The full variable domain, completed using reference TRBV2 and TRBJ2-7, is EPEVTQTPSHQVTQMGQEVILRCVPISNHLYFYWYRQILGQKVEFLVSFYNNEISEKSEIFDDQFSVERPDGSNFTLKIRSTKLEDSAMYFCASSTTGKRTYEQYFGPGTRLTVT.

The chain carries TRBV6-1 and TRBJ1-2, with D hard to call. CDR1 is MNHNS and CDR2 is SASEGT in the germline V gene. The CDR3 runs to 14 residues. V was clipped by 3 bases and J by 5 bases, with 13 bases between them. This CDR3 reads CASSDGGILYGYTF. The CDR3 region has the DNA TGTGCCAGCAGTGACGGAGGGATATTGTATGGCTACACCTTC.

The chain has TRBV10-3 and TRBJ2-2, with a possible D match to TRBD1 (6 bases). The V end was cut by 0 bases, the J end by 0 bases, with 11 bases between. The CDR3 contains 17 residues. CDR1 is ENHRY, CDR2 SYGVKD, per germline. The DNA of the CDR3 is TGTGCCATCAGTGAGTCGGGGGCCGCGGCGAACACCGGGGAGCTGTTTTTT. Protein sequence: CAISESGAAANTGELFF.

The chain is built from TRBV12-3 or TRBV12-4 and TRBJ2-7; D possibly corresponds to TRBD1 (6 bases). Trimming left V 6 bases short and J 4 bases short, with 10 bases between. This CDR3 region has 12 residues. In DNA, the CDR3 is TGTGCCAGCAGCCAAACAGGGTACGAGCAGTACTTC. Protein product: CASSQTGYEQYF.

The rearrangement joins TRBV18 to TRBJ1-1; D is uncertain. The V end was cut by 1 base, the J end by 1 base, with 4 bases between. CDR1 is KGHSH, CDR2 LQKENI, per germline. The CDR3 spans 13 residues. The CDR3 spells CASSPQENTEAFF. As DNA, the CDR3 is TGTGCCAGCTCACCACAGGAGAACACTGAAGCTTTCTTT.

The V gene is TRBV27, the J gene TRBJ2-5; D might be TRBD1 (6 bases). Germline V CDR1 and CDR2: MNHEY, SMNVEV (reference sequence). CDR3 length: 15 amino acids. Deletions cut 2 bases from V and 5 bases from J, with 15 bases between. This CDR3 reads CASSLRGIVRETQYF. CDR3 bases: TGTGCCAGCAGTTTAAGGGGGATTGTTCGGGAGACCCAGTACTTC.

This clone was observed once. The chain couples TRBV4-2 to TRBJ2-1; no clear D. The CDR3 sequence is 14 residues long. Germline values: CDR1 LGHNA, CDR2 YNFKEQ. Trimming removed 1 base from V and 5 bases from J, with 9 bases in between. The CDR3 loop reads CASSQGSLDNEQFF. CDR3 bases: TGTGCCAGCAGCCAAGGGTCCCTTGACAATGAGCAGTTCTTC.

V is TRBV5-1 and J is TRBJ1-2, with D maybe TRBD1 (5 bases). CDR1 and CDR2 (germline): SGHRS, YFSETQ. This CDR3 has 12 amino acids. V shed 0 bases and J shed 6 bases, with 6 bases lying between them. The CDR3 DNA follows: TGCGCCAGCAGCTTGGTGGGGGATGGCTACACCTTC. Its translation is CASSLVGDGYTF. Drawing the rest from reference TRBV5-1 and TRBJ1-2, the complete variable domain is KAGVTQTPRYLIKTRGQQVTLSCSPISGHRSVSWYQQTPGQGLQFLFEYFSETQRNKGNFPGRFSGRQFSNSRSEMNVSTLELGDSALYLCASSLVGDGYTFGSGTRLTVV.

J is TRBJ2-2 and V is TRBV11-3, with D perhaps TRBD1 or TRBD2 (5 bases each). Germline-derived CDR1 and CDR2 are SGHNT and YENEEA. The CDR3 covers 16 residues. V was shortened by 1 base and J by 4 bases, with 13 bases between the two germline ends. CDR3 DNA sequence: TGTGCCAGCAGCTTAGTTTCAGGGAGAGGCACCGGGGAGCTGTTTTTT. It translates to CASSLVSGRGTGELFF.